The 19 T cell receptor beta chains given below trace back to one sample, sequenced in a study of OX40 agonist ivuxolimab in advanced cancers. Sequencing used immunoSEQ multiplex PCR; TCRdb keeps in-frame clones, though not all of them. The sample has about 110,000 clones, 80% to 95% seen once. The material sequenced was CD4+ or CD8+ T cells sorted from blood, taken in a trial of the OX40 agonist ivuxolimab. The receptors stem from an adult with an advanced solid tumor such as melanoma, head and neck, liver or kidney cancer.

CDR3 nucleotides: TGTGCCAGCAGCAAAGTGGGGGGACTAGCGGGATTAAGCACAGATACGCAGTATTTT. Encoded protein: CASSKVGGLAGLSTDTQYF. The gene calls are TRBV21-1 and TRBJ2-3; the DNA was not used to check the table's D call, TRBD2. TRBV21-1 is designated a pseudogene. CDR3 length equals 19 residues.

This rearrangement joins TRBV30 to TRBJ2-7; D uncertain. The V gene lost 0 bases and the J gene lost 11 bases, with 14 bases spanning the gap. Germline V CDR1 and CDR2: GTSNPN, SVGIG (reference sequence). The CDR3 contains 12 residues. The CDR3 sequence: CAWSVLLGAEYF. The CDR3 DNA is TGTGCCTGGAGTGTACTTTTGGGTGCCGAGTACTTC.

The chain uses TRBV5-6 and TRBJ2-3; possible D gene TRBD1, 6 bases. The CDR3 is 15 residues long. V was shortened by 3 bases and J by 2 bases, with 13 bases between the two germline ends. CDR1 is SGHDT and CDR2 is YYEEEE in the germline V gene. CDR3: CASSSLDRNTDTQYF. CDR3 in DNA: TGTGCCAGCAGCTCGCTGGACAGAAACACAGATACGCAGTATTTT.

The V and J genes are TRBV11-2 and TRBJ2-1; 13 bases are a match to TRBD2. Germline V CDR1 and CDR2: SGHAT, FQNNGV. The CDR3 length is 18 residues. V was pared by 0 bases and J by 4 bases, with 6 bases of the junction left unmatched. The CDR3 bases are TGTGCCAGCAGCTTAGAAGGGACTAGCGGGATGTCGTACAATGAGCAGTTCTTC. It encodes CASSLEGTSGMSYNEQFF.

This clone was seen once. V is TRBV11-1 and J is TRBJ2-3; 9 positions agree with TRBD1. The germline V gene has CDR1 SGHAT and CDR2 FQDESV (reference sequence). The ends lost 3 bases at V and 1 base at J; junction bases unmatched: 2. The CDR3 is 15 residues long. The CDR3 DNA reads TGTGCCAGCAGCTTGTGGACAGGGGGCACAGATACGCAGTATTTT. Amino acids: CASSLWTGGTDTQYF.

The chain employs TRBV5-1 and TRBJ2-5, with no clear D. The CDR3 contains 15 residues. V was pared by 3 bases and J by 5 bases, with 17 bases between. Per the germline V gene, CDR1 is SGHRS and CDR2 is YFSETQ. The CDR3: CASSSLGQSEETQYF. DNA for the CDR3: TGCGCCAGCAGCTCCCTCGGCCAGTCGGAGGAGACCCAGTACTTC. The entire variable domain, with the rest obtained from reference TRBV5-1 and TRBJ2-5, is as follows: KAGVTQTPRYLIKTRGQQVTLSCSPISGHRSVSWYQQTPGQGLQFLFEYFSETQRNKGNFPGRFSGRQFSNSRSEMNVSTLELGDSALYLCASSSLGQSEETQYFGPGTRLLVL.

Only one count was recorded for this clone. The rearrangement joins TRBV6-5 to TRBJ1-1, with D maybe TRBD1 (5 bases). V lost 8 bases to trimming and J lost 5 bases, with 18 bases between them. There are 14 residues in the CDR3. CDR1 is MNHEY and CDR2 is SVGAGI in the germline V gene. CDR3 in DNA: TGTGCCAGCCGTGCACCAGGGCGAAAAACTGAAGCTTTCTTT. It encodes CASRAPGRKTEAFF.

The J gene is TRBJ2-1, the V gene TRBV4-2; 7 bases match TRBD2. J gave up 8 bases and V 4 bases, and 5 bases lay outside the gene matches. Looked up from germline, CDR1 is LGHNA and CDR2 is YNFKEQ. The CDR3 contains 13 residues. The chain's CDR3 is CASSPAGLDEQFF. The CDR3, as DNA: TGTGCCAGCAGCCCAGCGGGGTTGGATGAGCAGTTCTTC.

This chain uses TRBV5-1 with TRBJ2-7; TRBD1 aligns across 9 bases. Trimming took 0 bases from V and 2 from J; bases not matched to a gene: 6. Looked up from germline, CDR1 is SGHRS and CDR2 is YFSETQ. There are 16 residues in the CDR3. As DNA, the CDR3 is TGCGCCAGCAGCTTGGCCGGGACAGGGAGGGCCTACGAGCAGTACTTC. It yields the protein CASSLAGTGRAYEQYF. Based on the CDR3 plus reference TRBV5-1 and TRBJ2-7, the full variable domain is KAGVTQTPRYLIKTRGQQVTLSCSPISGHRSVSWYQQTPGQGLQFLFEYFSETQRNKGNFPGRFSGRQFSNSRSEMNVSTLELGDSALYLCASSLAGTGRAYEQYFGPGTRLTVT.

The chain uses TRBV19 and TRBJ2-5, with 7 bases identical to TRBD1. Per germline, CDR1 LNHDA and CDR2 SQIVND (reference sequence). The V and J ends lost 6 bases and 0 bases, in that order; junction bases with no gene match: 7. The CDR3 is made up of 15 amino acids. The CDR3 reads CASRKITGDQETQYF. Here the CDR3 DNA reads TGTGCCAGTAGAAAGATAACAGGGGACCAAGAGACCCAGTACTTC.

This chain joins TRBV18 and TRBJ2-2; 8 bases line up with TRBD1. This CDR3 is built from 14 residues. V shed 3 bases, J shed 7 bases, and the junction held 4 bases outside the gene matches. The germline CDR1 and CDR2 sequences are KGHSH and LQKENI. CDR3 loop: CASSPTGAVGELFF. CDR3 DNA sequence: TGTGCCAGCTCACCGACAGGGGCCGTCGGGGAGCTGTTTTTT. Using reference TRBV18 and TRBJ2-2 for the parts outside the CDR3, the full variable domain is NAGVMQNPRHLVRRRGQEARLRCSPMKGHSHVYWYRQLPEEGLKFMVYLQKENIIDESGMPKERFSAEFPKEGPSILRIQQVVRGDSAAYFCASSPTGAVGELFFGEGSRLTVL.

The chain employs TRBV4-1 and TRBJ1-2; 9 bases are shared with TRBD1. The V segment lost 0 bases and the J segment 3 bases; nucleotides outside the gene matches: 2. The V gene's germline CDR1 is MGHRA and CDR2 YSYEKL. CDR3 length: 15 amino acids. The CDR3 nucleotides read TGCGCCAGCAGCCAAGAGGGACAGGGCTACTATGGCTACACCTTC. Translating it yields CASSQEGQGYYGYTF.

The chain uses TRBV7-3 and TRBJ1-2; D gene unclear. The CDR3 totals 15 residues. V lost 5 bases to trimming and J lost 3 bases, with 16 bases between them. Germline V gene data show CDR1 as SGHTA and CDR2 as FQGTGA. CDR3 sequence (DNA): TGTGCCAGCAGCCCCTCGCCCACAGTCTACTATGGCTACACCTTC. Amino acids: CASSPSPTVYYGYTF.

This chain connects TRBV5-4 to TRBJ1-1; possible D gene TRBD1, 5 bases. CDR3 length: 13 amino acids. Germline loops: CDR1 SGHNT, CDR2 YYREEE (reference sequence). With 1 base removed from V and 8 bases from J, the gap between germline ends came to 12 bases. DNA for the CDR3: TGTGCCAGCAGCTTGCAGGGAGGGGAGGAAGCTTTCTTT. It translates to CASSLQGGEEAFF.

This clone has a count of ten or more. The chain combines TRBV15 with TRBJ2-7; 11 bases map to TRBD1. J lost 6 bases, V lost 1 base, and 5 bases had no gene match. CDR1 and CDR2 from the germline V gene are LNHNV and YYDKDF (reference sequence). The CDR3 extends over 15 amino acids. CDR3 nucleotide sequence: TGTGCCACCAGCAGAGCTGGGACAGGGGGTATCGAGCAGTACTTC. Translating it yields CATSRAGTGGIEQYF.

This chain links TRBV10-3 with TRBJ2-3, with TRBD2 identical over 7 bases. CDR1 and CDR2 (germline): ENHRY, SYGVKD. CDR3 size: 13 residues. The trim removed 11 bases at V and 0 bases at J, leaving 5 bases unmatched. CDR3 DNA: TGTGCCGCAAGTAGCGGGAGCACAGATACGCAGTATTTT. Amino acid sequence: CAASSGSTDTQYF.

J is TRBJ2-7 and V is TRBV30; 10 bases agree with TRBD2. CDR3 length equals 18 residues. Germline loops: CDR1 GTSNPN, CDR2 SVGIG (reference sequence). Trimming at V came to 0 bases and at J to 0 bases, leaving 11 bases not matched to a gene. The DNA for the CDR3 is TGTGCCTGGAGTGTGTTGTCTAGCGGGAGATTGAGCTCCTACGAGCAGTACTTC. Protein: CAWSVLSSGRLSSYEQYF.

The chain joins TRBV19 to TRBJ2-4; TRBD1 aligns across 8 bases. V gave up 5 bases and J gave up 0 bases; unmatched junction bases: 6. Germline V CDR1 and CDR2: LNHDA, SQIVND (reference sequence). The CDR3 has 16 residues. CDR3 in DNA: TGTGCCAGTAGTCTCCGGACAGGGCTAGCCAAAAACATTCAGTACTTC. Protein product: CASSLRTGLAKNIQYF.

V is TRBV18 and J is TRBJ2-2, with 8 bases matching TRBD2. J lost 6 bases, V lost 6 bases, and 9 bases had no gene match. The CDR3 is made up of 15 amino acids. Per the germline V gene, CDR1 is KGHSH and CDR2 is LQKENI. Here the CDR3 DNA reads TGTGCCAGCTCCCCGGGACTAGAGGCCCCCGGGGAGCTGTTTTTT. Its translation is CASSPGLEAPGELFF.